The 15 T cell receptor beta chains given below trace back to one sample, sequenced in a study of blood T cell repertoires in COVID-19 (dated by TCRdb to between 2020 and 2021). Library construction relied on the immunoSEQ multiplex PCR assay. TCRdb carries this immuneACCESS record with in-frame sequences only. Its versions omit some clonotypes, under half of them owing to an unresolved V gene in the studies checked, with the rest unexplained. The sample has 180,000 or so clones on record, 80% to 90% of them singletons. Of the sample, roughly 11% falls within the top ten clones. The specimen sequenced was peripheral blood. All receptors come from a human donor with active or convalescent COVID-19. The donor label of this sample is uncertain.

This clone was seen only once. CDR3 DNA sequence: TGTGCCAGCAGTCAAGAGGGGGCTAGCAGGACGACTGAAGCTTTCTTT. This gives the protein CASSQEGASRTTEAFF. J is TRBJ1-1 and V is TRBV25-1, with 7 bases lining up with TRBD1. This CDR3 contains 16 residues. Germline CDR1 is MGHDK and CDR2 is SYGVNS. With V trimmed by 5 bases and J by 5 bases, 14 bases remained unmatched.

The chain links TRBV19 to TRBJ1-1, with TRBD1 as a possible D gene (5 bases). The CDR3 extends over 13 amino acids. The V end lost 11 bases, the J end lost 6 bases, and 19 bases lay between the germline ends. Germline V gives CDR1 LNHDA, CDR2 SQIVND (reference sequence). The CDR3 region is CAGAESGDAEAFF. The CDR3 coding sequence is TGTGCCGGCGCTGAGTCGGGGGACGCTGAAGCTTTCTTT.

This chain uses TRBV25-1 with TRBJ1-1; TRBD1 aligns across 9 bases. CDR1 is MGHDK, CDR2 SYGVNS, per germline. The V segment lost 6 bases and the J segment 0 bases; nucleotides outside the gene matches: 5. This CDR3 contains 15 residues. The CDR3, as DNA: TGTGCCAGCAGGGGACAGGGCTTCATGAACACTGAAGCTTTCTTT. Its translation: CASRGQGFMNTEAFF.

The CDR3 region has the DNA TGTGCCAGCAGCTTGGGTGAGGGGGCGCAGGGGGCCAACGTCCTGACTTTC. Translated, it gives CASSLGEGAQGANVLTF. The chain recombines TRBV5-4 with TRBJ2-6; 7 bases fit TRBD1. V lost 0 bases, J lost 4 bases, and 7 bases stayed unmatched. Per the germline V gene, CDR1 is SGHNT and CDR2 is YYREEE (reference sequence). This CDR3 is built from 17 residues.

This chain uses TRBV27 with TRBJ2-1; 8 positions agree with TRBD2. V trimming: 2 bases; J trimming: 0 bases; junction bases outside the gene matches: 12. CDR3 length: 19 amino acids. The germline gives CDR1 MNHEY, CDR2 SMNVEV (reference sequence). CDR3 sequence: CASSLGGGLSGGSYNEQFF. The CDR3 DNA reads TGTGCCAGCAGTTTAGGAGGTGGGTTGAGCGGGGGCTCCTACAATGAGCAGTTCTTC.

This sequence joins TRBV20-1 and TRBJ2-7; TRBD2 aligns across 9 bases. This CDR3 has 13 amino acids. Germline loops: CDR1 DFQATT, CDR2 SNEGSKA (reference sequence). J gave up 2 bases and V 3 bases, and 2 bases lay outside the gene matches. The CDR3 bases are TGCAGTGCTAGTCGCGGGAGGGCCTACGAGCAGTACTTC. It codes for CSASRGRAYEQYF.

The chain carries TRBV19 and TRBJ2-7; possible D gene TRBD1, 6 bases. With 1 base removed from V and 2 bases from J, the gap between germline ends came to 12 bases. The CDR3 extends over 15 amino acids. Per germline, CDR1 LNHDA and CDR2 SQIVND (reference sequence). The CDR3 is CASSIVAGVAYEQYF. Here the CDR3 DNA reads TGTGCCAGTAGTATAGTGGCAGGGGTCGCCTACGAGCAGTACTTC. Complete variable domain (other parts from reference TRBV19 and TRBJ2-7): DGGITQSPKYLFRKEGQNVTLSCEQNLNHDAMYWYRQDPGQGLRLIYYSQIVNDFQKGDIAEGYSVSREKKESFPLTVTSAQKNPTAFYLCASSIVAGVAYEQYFGPGTRLTVT.

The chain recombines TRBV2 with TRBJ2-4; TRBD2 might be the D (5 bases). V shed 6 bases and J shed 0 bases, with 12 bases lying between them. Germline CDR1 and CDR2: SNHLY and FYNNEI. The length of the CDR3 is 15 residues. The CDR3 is CASREAGLAKNIQYF. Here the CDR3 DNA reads TGTGCCAGCAGGGAGGCAGGCCTAGCCAAAAACATTCAGTACTTC.

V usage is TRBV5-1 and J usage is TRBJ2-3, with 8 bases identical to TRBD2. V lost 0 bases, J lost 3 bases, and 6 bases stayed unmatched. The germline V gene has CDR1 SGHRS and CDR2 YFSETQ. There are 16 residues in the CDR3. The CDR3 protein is CASSLGSASGTDTQYF. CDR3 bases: TGCGCCAGCAGCTTGGGAAGCGCTAGCGGGACAGATACGCAGTATTTT.

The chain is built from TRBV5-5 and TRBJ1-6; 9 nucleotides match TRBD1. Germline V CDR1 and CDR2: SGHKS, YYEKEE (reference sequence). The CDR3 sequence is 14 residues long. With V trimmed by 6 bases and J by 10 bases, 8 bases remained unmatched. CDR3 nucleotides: TGTGCCAGCAACGCCGGGACAGGGACGTCACCCCTCCACTTT. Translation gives CASNAGTGTSPLHF.

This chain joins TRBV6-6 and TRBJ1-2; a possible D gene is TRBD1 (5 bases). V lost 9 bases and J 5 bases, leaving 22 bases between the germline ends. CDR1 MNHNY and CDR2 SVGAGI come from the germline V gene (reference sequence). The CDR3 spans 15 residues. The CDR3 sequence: CASHNGIAGGYGYTF. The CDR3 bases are TGTGCCAGTCATAACGGGATAGCGGGGGGTTATGGCTACACCTTC.

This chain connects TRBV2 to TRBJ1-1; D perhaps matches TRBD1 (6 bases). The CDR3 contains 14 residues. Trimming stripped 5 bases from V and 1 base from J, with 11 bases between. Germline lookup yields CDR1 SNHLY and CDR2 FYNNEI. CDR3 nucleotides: TGTGCCAGCAGTTACTCCAGGGGGAACACTGAAGCTTTCTTT. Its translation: CASSYSRGNTEAFF.

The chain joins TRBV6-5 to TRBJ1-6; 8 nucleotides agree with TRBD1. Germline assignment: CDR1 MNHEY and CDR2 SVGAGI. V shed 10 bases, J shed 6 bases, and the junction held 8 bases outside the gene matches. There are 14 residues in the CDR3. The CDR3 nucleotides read TGTGCCATCCAACCCAGGGGGCTTAATTCACCCCTCCACTTT. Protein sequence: CAIQPRGLNSPLHF.

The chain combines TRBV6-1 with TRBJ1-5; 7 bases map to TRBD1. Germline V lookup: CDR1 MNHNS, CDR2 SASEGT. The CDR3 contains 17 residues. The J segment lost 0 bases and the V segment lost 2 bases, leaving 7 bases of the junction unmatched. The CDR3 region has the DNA TGTGCCAGCAGTGAAAAACAGGGGCCTTATAGCAATCAGCCCCAGCATTTT. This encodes CASSEKQGPYSNQPQHF.

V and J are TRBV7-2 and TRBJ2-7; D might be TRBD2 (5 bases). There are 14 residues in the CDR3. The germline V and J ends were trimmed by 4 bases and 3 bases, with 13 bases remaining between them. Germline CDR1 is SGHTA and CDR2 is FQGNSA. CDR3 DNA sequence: TGTGCCAGCAGCTCAGGACTGCGGATCTACGAGCAGTACTTC. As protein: CASSSGLRIYEQYF.